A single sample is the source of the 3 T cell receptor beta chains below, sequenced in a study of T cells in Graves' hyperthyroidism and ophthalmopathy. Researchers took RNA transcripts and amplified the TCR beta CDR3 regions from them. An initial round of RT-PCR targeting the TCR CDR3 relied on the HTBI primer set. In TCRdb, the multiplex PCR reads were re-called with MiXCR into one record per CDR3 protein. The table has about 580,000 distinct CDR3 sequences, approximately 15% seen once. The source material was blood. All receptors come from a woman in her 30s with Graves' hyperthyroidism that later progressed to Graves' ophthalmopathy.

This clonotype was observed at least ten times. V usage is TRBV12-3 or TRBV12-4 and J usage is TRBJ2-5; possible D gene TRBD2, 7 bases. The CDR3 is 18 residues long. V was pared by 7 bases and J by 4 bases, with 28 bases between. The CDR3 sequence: CASTLFGGAGMDIETQYF. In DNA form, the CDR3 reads TGTGCCAGCACTCTCTTTGGGGGGGCGGGGATGGATATAGAGACCCAGTACTTC.

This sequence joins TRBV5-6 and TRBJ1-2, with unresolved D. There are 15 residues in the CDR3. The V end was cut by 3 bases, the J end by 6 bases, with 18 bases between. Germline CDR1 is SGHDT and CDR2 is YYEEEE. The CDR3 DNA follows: TGTGCCAGCAGCTCCCCGAACGGGTTCCCCCATGGCTACACCTTC. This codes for CASSSPNGFPHGYTF.

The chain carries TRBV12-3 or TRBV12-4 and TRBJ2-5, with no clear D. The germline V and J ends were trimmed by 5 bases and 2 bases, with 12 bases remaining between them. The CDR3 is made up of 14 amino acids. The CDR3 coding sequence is TGTGCCAGCAGTAACCGCGAGGAACAAGAGACCCAGTACTTC. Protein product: CASSNREEQETQYF.